This TCR beta chain stems from a study of PD-1 blockade in mismatch repair-deficient tumors. Looking at the study overall: Enrolled about 2013-2017, patients had progressing, pretreated mismatch repair-deficient cancers of 12 types.

Trimming left V 4 bases short and J 3 bases short, with 12 bases between. The CDR3 totals 13 residues. Germline CDR1 SQVTM, CDR2 ANQGSEA. TCRs were sequenced from a few patients responding to pembrolizumab. The table came from immunoSEQ multiplex PCR; TCRdb's copy has only in-frame clones and leaves some out. The repertoire consists of 25,000 to 30,000 clones, with around 84% occurring once and the leading ten covering 2.5% to 3%. The gene calls are TRBV29-1 and TRBJ1-2; D is possibly TRBD1 (5 bases). The origin of this receptor is an adult with mismatch repair-deficient cancer. This specimen consisted of PBMCs, obtained before pembrolizumab treatment. CDR3 amino acids: CSVANGRDYGYTF. The CDR3 DNA reads as TGCAGCGTTGCCAATGGCAGGGACTATGGCTACACCTTC.